This entry lists 27 T cell receptor beta chains sequenced from one sample in a study of T-cell memory formation after mild COVID-19. TCRdb analysed the 5' RACE reads with MiXCR anew, one entry per CDR3 protein. The sample holds 280,000 or so distinct CDR3 sequences, 8% to 10% seen once. Sequences were obtained from PBMCs or a T cell subset sorted from them (not recorded which). The receptor set was obtained from a man aged 18 to 29 who had mild COVID-19 (a few samples of this study predate the infection). Cell type and time point are not known.

This clonotype was counted many times. The V call is TRBV5-1, the J call TRBJ2-1; TRBD1 agrees at 7 bases. CDR1 and CDR2 (germline): SGHRS, YFSETQ. V trimming: 1 base; J trimming: 5 bases; junction bases outside the gene matches: 6. The CDR3 sequence is 15 residues long. CDR3 coding DNA: TGCGCCAGCAGCTTGTCCCAGGGGGTCCACAATGAGCAGTTCTTC. The encoded protein is CASSLSQGVHNEQFF.

The rearrangement joins TRBV11-2 to TRBJ2-5; TRBD1 matches at 7 bases. This CDR3 is 15 amino acids long. The germline V gene encodes CDR1 SGHAT and CDR2 FQNNGV. Trimming removed 1 base from V and 3 bases from J; junction bases left unmatched: 5. DNA of the CDR3: TGTGCCAGCAGCTTAGTGACAGGGATCGAAGAGACCCAGTACTTC. Protein product: CASSLVTGIEETQYF. The full variable domain, completed using reference TRBV11-2 and TRBJ2-5, is EAGVAQSPRYKIIEKRQSVAFWCNPISGHATLYWYQQILGQGPKLLIQFQNNGVVDDSQLPKDRFSAERLKGVDSTLKIQPAKLEDSAVYLCASSLVTGIEETQYFGPGTRLLVL.

This clonotype was observed a handful of times. This rearrangement joins TRBV4-1 to TRBJ2-3; maybe TRBD1 (5 bases). Deletions cut 0 bases from V and 0 bases from J, with 13 bases between. CDR1 and CDR2 from the germline V gene are MGHRA and YSYEKL. This CDR3 is built from 17 residues. The CDR3, as DNA: TGCGCCAGCAGCCAAGACCCGCCCGGACACAGCACAGATACGCAGTATTTT. It encodes CASSQDPPGHSTDTQYF.

As concerns this clonotype: One junction end does not reproduce the germline sequence, and a read error may be involved. The chain uses TRBV12-3 or TRBV12-4 and TRBJ1-2; D not certain. This CDR3 is 9 amino acids long. The CDR3 nucleotides are TGTGCCAGCGGCTATGGCCACACCTTC. Translation: CASGYGHTF.

This chain joins TRBV2 and TRBJ1-2; TRBD1 might be the D (5 bases). V dropped 0 bases and J dropped 4 bases, with 9 bases sitting between them. This CDR3 has 14 residues. Germline V gene data show CDR1 as SNHLY and CDR2 as FYNNEI. The CDR3 DNA reads as TGTGCCAGCAGTGAAGCGCGGACACTCTATGGCTACACCTTC. It yields the protein CASSEARTLYGYTF.

This clonotype was picked up a small number of times. The V and J genes are TRBV4-1 and TRBJ2-3; no definite D call. Looked up from germline, CDR1 is MGHRA and CDR2 is YSYEKL. The CDR3 consists of 16 residues. Trimming pared 1 base from V and 0 bases from J, leaving 11 bases between. This chain's CDR3 is CASSQVPTSSTDTQYF. Here the CDR3 DNA reads TGCGCCAGCAGCCAAGTTCCCACGTCTAGCACAGATACGCAGTATTTT.

This clonotype has just a few counts. This chain joins TRBV6-6 and TRBJ2-1; D call uncertain. V lost 0 bases, J lost 2 bases, and 29 bases lay in between. Germline V lookup: CDR1 MNHNY, CDR2 SVGAGI (reference sequence). This CDR3 is built from 22 residues. In DNA, the CDR3 is TGTGCCAGCAGTTACTCCAAGTCCGCCTACAATGAGCAGTTCTTGGCCTACAATGAGCAGTTCTTC. Its protein is CASSYSKSAYNEQFLAYNEQFF.

This clonotype came up a few times. The V call is TRBV20-1, the J call TRBJ2-5; D assignment may be TRBD1 or TRBD2 (5 bases each). This CDR3 has 11 amino acids. Trimming stripped 6 bases from V and 5 bases from J, with 10 bases between. Germline V gives CDR1 DFQATT, CDR2 SNEGSKA (reference sequence). The CDR3 spells CSAGTRETQYF. The CDR3 DNA reads TGCAGTGCGGGGACCCGGGAGACCCAGTACTTC.

This clonotype was picked up many times. The chain recombines TRBV6-5 with TRBJ2-1, with D unclear. Germline V gene lookup returns CDR1 MNHEY and CDR2 SVGAGI. CDR3 length: 13 residues. V lost 4 bases and J lost 8, with 12 bases in between. CDR3 sequence: CASSFRASDEQFF. CDR3 nucleotides: TGTGCCAGCAGTTTCCGAGCCAGCGATGAGCAGTTCTTC.

This sequence joins TRBV27 and TRBJ2-2; D call uncertain. The CDR3 contains 13 residues. Deletions cut 3 bases from V and 6 bases from J, with 8 bases between. Germline loops: CDR1 MNHEY, CDR2 SMNVEV (reference sequence). CDR3 loop: CASSLSNSGELFF. CDR3 DNA: TGTGCCAGCAGTTTGTCGAATTCCGGGGAGCTGTTTTTT.

CDR3 loop: CASSDGGGQETGELFF. The CDR3 bases are TGTGCCAGCAGTGACGGGGGAGGTCAGGAGACCGGGGAGCTGTTTTTT. This chain connects TRBV6-4 to TRBJ2-2; maybe TRBD2 (6 bases). Germline V gives CDR1 MRHNA, CDR2 SNTAGT. Trimming took off 2 bases at V and 5 bases at J, with 15 bases between the two ends. CDR3 length equals 16 residues.

This clonotype has just a few counts. The chain combines TRBV9 with TRBJ2-4; 7 positions agree with TRBD2. With 4 bases clipped from V and 1 base from J, the junction kept 8 bases outside the gene matches. This CDR3 has 16 amino acids. Germline V lookup: CDR1 SGDLS, CDR2 YYNGEE. The CDR3: CASSPGRPRAKNIQYF. The CDR3 DNA sequence: TGTGCCAGCAGCCCCGGGAGGCCTCGGGCCAAAAACATTCAGTACTTC.

J is TRBJ2-4 and V is TRBV20-1, with D unclear. The CDR3 has 16 residues. V lost 1 base and J lost 0, with 13 bases in between. Germline CDR1 DFQATT, CDR2 SNEGSKA (reference sequence). The CDR3 loop is CSARVLGILAKNIQYF. CDR3 sequence (DNA): TGCAGTGCTAGAGTCCTGGGAATCCTAGCCAAAAACATTCAGTACTTC.

This clonotype showed up just a few times. The V call is TRBV6-2 or TRBV6-3, the J call TRBJ1-5; D unresolved. This CDR3 region has 14 residues. Trimming shortened V by 2 bases and J by 7 bases, and 12 bases separated the two germline ends. Germline V lookup: CDR1 MNHEY, CDR2 SVGEGT. CDR3: CASSYLGEGQPQHF. The CDR3 nucleotides read TGTGCCAGCAGTTACCTCGGGGAAGGACAGCCCCAGCATTTT.

This chain joins TRBV4-2 and TRBJ2-5; TRBD2 matches at 8 bases. This CDR3 is 16 amino acids long. Germline V gene sequence: CDR1 LGHNA, CDR2 YNFKEQ. The V gene end was trimmed by 0 bases and the J gene end by 4 bases; junction bases not matched to a gene: 7. The CDR3: CASSQDYGGASETQYF. The DNA of the CDR3 is TGTGCCAGCAGCCAAGATTACGGGGGGGCGTCAGAGACCCAGTACTTC.

There are a few counts of this clonotype. The CDR3 sequence: CASSQDEWGGLHNEQFF. For the CDR3, the DNA is TGTGCCAGCAGCCAAGATGAGTGGGGGGGCCTCCACAATGAGCAGTTCTTC. The V and J genes are TRBV4-2 and TRBJ2-1; weak D call: TRBD2 (7 bases). Germline V gives CDR1 LGHNA, CDR2 YNFKEQ. Trimming pared 0 bases from V and 5 bases from J, leaving 17 bases between. This CDR3 has 17 amino acids.

At least ten counts were recorded for this clonotype. The CDR3 reads CASSLGGGSGNTIYF. As DNA, the CDR3 is TGTGCCAGCAGCTTAGGGGGGGGCTCTGGAAACACCATATATTTT. The rearrangement joins TRBV7-6 to TRBJ1-3; TRBD1 is a possible D gene (5 bases). CDR3 size: 15 residues. Per germline, CDR1 SGHVS and CDR2 FNYEAQ. V lost 1 base and J 0 bases, leaving 7 bases between the germline ends.

This clonotype was recorded many times. The chain combines TRBV5-1 with TRBJ2-5; the match to TRBD2 covers 10 bases. V lost 1 base to trimming and J lost 3 bases; unmatched junction nucleotides: 6. The CDR3 totals 16 residues. Germline V lookup: CDR1 SGHRS, CDR2 YFSETQ. The CDR3 is CASSLQSGGAEETQYF. The CDR3 region has the DNA TGCGCCAGCAGCTTGCAAAGCGGGGGGGCCGAAGAGACCCAGTACTTC.

This clonotype was detected ten times or more. The V gene is TRBV11-2, the J gene TRBJ2-7; D uncertain. Trimming took 5 bases from V and 5 from J, leaving 16 bases between them. Germline CDR1 is SGHAT and CDR2 is FQNNGV. The CDR3 runs 14 residues. The CDR3 loop is CASSPRRAANEQYF. CDR3 DNA sequence: TGTGCCAGCAGCCCACGTCGCGCAGCAAACGAGCAGTACTTC.

This clonotype was observed a few times. The chain couples TRBV7-3 to TRBJ2-1, with D tentatively TRBD1 or TRBD2 (5 bases each). The V gene's germline CDR1 is SGHTA and CDR2 FQGTGA. This CDR3 comprises 14 residues. V lost 3 bases and J lost 6, with 12 bases in between. The CDR3 here is CASSLSPGLNEQFF. For the CDR3, the DNA is TGTGCCAGCAGCTTGTCCCCGGGGCTCAATGAGCAGTTCTTC.

The genes are TRBV4-3 and TRBJ2-7; 8 bases match TRBD1. The J segment lost 2 bases and the V segment lost 0 bases, leaving 6 bases of the junction unmatched. The CDR3 has 16 amino acids. Germline-derived CDR1 and CDR2 are LGHNA and YSLEER. CDR3 sequence (DNA): TGCGCCAGCAGCCAAGACATATCGGACAGGGCCTACGAGCAGTACTTC. Amino acids: CASSQDISDRAYEQYF.

This clonotype was observed a few times. CDR3 sequence (DNA): TGCAGTGCTAGACCGGGACTAGTGGCCTACAATGAGCAGTTCTTC. Translated, it gives CSARPGLVAYNEQFF. V gene TRBV20-1 combines with J gene TRBJ2-1; TRBD2 agrees at 8 bases. After removal of 2 bases from V and 2 bases from J, the junction contained 5 bases not matched to a gene. Looked up from germline, CDR1 is DFQATT and CDR2 is SNEGSKA (reference sequence). The CDR3 runs 15 residues.

The gene calls are TRBV6-5 and TRBJ1-4, with D maybe TRBD1 (6 bases). The V end lost 0 bases, the J end lost 0 bases, and 17 bases lay between the germline ends. Germline CDR1 and CDR2: MNHEY and SVGAGI. This CDR3 contains 19 residues. CDR3 in amino acids: CASSYSNPGGGATNEKLFF. In nucleotides, the CDR3 is TGTGCCAGCAGTTACTCGAATCCTGGGGGCGGAGCAACTAATGAAAAACTGTTTTTT.

The chain carries TRBV10-3 and TRBJ1-4, with D possibly TRBD1 on 6 matching bases. The CDR3 totals 14 residues. Germline CDR1 ENHRY, CDR2 SYGVKD. V lost 0 bases to trimming and J lost 7 bases, with 9 bases between them. The CDR3 spells CAISESGGREKLFF. In DNA form, the CDR3 reads TGTGCCATCAGTGAGTCAGGGGGGCGTGAAAAACTGTTTTTT.

The table lists this clonotype with many counts. The gene calls are TRBV11-2 and TRBJ2-1; D gene ambiguous. Trimming removed 2 bases from V and 1 base from J, with 6 bases in between. This CDR3 comprises 14 residues. The germline CDR1 and CDR2 sequences are SGHAT and FQNNGV. In DNA form, the CDR3 reads TGTGCCAGCAGCTTAAGAGTTTCCTACAATGAGCAGTTCTTC. This gives the protein CASSLRVSYNEQFF.

Ten or more counts support this clonotype. The chain uses TRBV7-2 and TRBJ1-5; D remains unclear. The V end was cut by 4 bases, the J end by 0 bases, with 10 bases between. CDR1 is SGHTA and CDR2 is FQGNSA in the germline V gene. CDR3 length: 15 amino acids. In nucleotides, the CDR3 is TGTGCCAGCAGCTGGTATCGCGTTAGCAATCAGCCCCAGCATTTT. Protein product: CASSWYRVSNQPQHF. Looking up the rest from reference TRBV7-2 and TRBJ1-5 gives the full variable domain: GAGVSQSPSNKVTEKGKDVELRCDPISGHTALYWYRQSLGQGLEFLIYFQGNSAPDKSGLPSDRFSAERTGGSVSTLTIQRTQQEDSAVYLCASSWYRVSNQPQHFGDGTRLSIL.

This clonotype was counted a few times. V gene TRBV18 combines with J gene TRBJ2-4; the match to TRBD2 covers 11 bases. CDR1 is KGHSH, CDR2 LQKENI, per germline. The CDR3 loop spans 19 amino acids. Losses at the gene ends were 3 bases for V and 0 bases for J; bases not matched to a gene: 10. The CDR3 spells CASSPTTSGGFLAKNIQYF. The CDR3 DNA sequence: TGTGCCAGCTCACCGACAACTAGCGGGGGATTCCTAGCCAAAAACATTCAGTACTTC.